Detailed here is one TCR beta chain. The antigen it recognizes is unknown. Per-base qualities were not stored, and no clone one base away is much larger. These data are taken from a study of shared clonotypes between healthy human individuals (dated by TCRdb to 2019 to 2021). Study-wide context: The cohort included three men and a couple of women between 18 and 49 years of age. Each donor's leukapheresis produced roughly between roughly 0.85 and 10 billion PBMCs. Blood TCR repertoires of five healthy adults were deeply sequenced to estimate repertoire size and the extent of clonotype sharing between individuals. To increase sequencing depth and limit assay-specific biases, different laboratories used diverse techniques to prepare libraries and sequence TCR repertoires. For each donor, CD4 naive and CD4 memory were each given three plates, CD8 naive was given two plates, and CD8 memory was given one plate. Study-wide conclusions, independent of this receptor: Estimated clonotype richness was generally larger for naive than for memory subsets. Incomplete sequencing was indicated by rarefaction of sorted-subset datasets, despite the large sequencing depth. Pairwise subsampling indicated that sequencing depth was expected to affect the degree of clonotype sharing among donors. Across a handful of donors, approximately 5% of naive CD4, roughly 3.3% of naive CD8, 2% to 2.5% of memory CD4, and roughly 0.4% of memory CD8 clonotypes were shared. Higher generation probabilities were observed for clonotypes shared by all four sorted-subset donors than for non-shared clonotypes. Only blood was sampled, and tissue TCR repertoires likely differ from those in blood. The small number of donors limited the genetic and exposure-history diversity represented.

Donors were healthy HIV-negative adults with no recently reported acute infections or vaccinations. Every donor was a Caucasian adult living in Nashville, Tennessee, USA. CD4+ T cells were enriched by magnetic negative selection; naive cells were then positively selected on CD45RA, and the negative fraction formed the memory subset. After blood collection by leukapheresis, PBMCs were isolated using Ficoll-Histopaque density gradient centrifugation and then cryopreserved in the vapor phase of liquid nitrogen. Purity and quantity of every magnetically sorted T cell population were checked by analytical flow cytometry. Each sorted fraction had its genomic DNA isolated and then quantified by UV absorbance on a Nanodrop 2000c. The cysteine opens and the phenylalanine closes a CDR3 of 16 amino acids. Only the CDR3 portion is preserved as DNA: 48 bases, with reading frame beginning at the first base. V loses 0 bases of germline sequence and J loses 7 bases, and the interval between the two ends is 19 bases. The CDR1 and CDR2 encoded by the germline V gene are SGHRS and YFSETQ.

Using the deep immunoSEQ assay, TCR CDR3 regions were amplified from genomic DNA by multiplex PCR. Extracted genomic DNA from each cell subset was spread evenly across all wells of several immunoSEQ 96-well plates, with each plate serving as a replicate. For sorted subsets, roughly 200 ng genomic DNA, equal to 25,000 to 35,000 T cell genomes, was loaded into each replicate PCR. Purified libraries were measured with a Qubit 3.0 fluorometer, size-checked on a Bioanalyzer 2100, and measured again with the KAPA Library Quantification kit. Every immunoSEQ 96-well plate was sequenced on a separate single-read 150-cycle Illumina NextSeq 550 flow cell. The study's processing was this. Because only junctional sequences without quality scores were contained in the immunoSEQ output, filtering matching that applied to full-length reads could not be performed. To assign V/J genes and CDR3, sequences were annotated against IMGT germline references using PyIR, a Python wrapper for IgBLAST v1.9. Reads were filtered out if the reads had weak V/J assignments (E-value above 1e-6), no CDR3, stop codons, out-of-frame junctions, or ambiguous translated residues. A V3J clonotype was defined by an identical inferred V gene, J gene, and CDR3 amino acid sequence. The percentage overlap between two repertoires was calculated by dividing the number of shared unique clonotypes by the size of the smaller repertoire. Three approaches were used to assess repertoire richness: RTK rarefaction, the Chao1 estimator, and Recon v2.1 estimates of unobserved clonotypes. For all TCRbeta clonotypes obtained by the gDNA method from four donors, generation probabilities were computed with OLGA. The clones in this table, taken by TCRdb from immuneACCESS, are in-frame only. Not every clone is retained; where verified, under half of the shortfall comes from an unresolved V gene, and the cause of the rest is unknown. That table furnishes V, J and clone size, whereas the DNA furnished D and trimming. The sample profile shows about 1 million clones; 75% of them were found once. Jointly, the top ten make up around 1.4% of the sample.

The sequence joins TRBV5-1 to TRBJ1-1, with no D gene named confidently. The TCR originated in a man between 18 and 35 years old in good health. Material for sequencing was memory CD4+ T cells sorted from blood. The cell subset or site label, as the study defines it: CD45RA-negative fraction. The CDR3 region has the sequence CASSLAPQGTGGEAFF. The base sequence is TGCGCCAGCAGCTTGGCCCCCCAAGGAACGGGAGGTGAAGCTTTCTTT. This CDR3, with the reference TRBV5-1 and TRBJ1-1 proteins standing in past its ends, gives the full variable domain KAGVTQTPRYLIKTRGQQVTLSCSPISGHRSVSWYQQTPGQGLQFLFEYFSETQRNKGNFPGRFSGRQFSNSRSEMNVSTLELGDSALYLCASSLAPQGTGGEAFFGQGTRLTVV.